Below, one T cell receptor beta chain is given with its context. The source of the sample is a study of blood T cell repertoires in COVID-19. Across the whole study: Samples came from the United States, Italy and Spain, spanning acute and convalescent COVID-19. T cells, B-cell-depleted T cells, or PBMCs supplied cDNA or gDNA.

In the authors' workflow: Estimated nucleated cell counts came from reference gene primer amplification. Repertoires were generated with immunoSEQ multiplex PCR, while TCRdb's copy carries only in-frame clones and drops some. V and J calls plus clone size are reproduced from that table; the DNA served to infer D and trimming. The profile shows 130,000 or so clones, roughly four fifths of them singletons. CDR1 and CDR2 from the germline V gene are SGHAT and FQDESV (reference sequence). V gave up 1 base and J gave up 2 bases; unmatched junction bases: 5. This CDR3 spans 16 amino acids. This rearrangement joins TRBV11-1 to TRBJ2-3, with 8 nucleotides matching TRBD2. This sequence was found in a human donor in a cohort sampled during active COVID-19. Sequenced: peripheral blood. The CDR3 DNA reads TGTGCCAGCAGCTTAGGCGCGGGGGGCTTCACAGATACGCAGTATTTT. This translates into CASSLGAGGFTDTQYF.